Below, 17 T cell receptor beta chains from the same sample are listed, as sequenced in a study of CD8+CD57+ T cells in acquired aplastic anemia. Genomic DNA constituted the template upon which TCR beta VDJ and CDR3 profiling was performed. TCRdb recomputed calls from the reads with MiXCR, one row per CDR3 protein. Of about 180,000 distinct CDR3 sequences listed, roughly half were seen once; the top ten hold approximately 3%. The sample was sorted CD4+, CD8+, or CD8+CD57+ T cells (not recorded which) from PBMCs. The receptors were gathered from a human donor in good health.

This clonotype was seen at least ten times. Here the CDR3 reads CASSVRGNTEAFF. CDR3 sequence (DNA): TGTGCCAGCAGTGTTCGGGGGAACACTGAAGCTTTCTTT. The chain links TRBV6-4 to TRBJ1-1; D is ambiguous. The V gene lost 4 bases and the J gene lost 1 base, with 7 bases spanning the gap. There are 13 residues in the CDR3. Per germline, CDR1 MRHNA and CDR2 SNTAGT.

With regard to this clonotype: The junction does not match germline at one end; this may be a read error. This chain links TRBV10-2 with TRBJ2-5, with D possibly being TRBD1 (6 bases). Germline lookup yields CDR1 WSHSY and CDR2 SAAADI. This CDR3 has 12 residues. CDR3 DNA: TGCGCCAGCAGTGAGACACAGGGTACTGCCACCTTC. It yields the protein CASSETQGTATF.

The chain uses TRBV15 and TRBJ2-5; D gene unclear. The V end was cut by 0 bases, the J end by 2 bases, with 10 bases between. The CDR3 totals 15 residues. Per the germline V gene, CDR1 is LNHNV and CDR2 is YYDKDF (reference sequence). The CDR3 spells CATSRDGSVQETQYF. CDR3 nucleotide sequence: TGTGCCACCAGCAGAGATGGGTCAGTTCAAGAGACCCAGTACTTC. The whole variable domain, remainder taken from reference TRBV15 and TRBJ2-5, is DAMVIQNPRYQVTQFGKPVTLSCSQTLNHNVMYWYQQKSSQAPKLLFHYYDKDFNNEADTPDNFQSRRPNTSFCFLDIRSPGLGDTAMYLCATSRDGSVQETQYFGPGTRLLVL.

This clonotype was found a few times. The gene calls are TRBV6-5 and TRBJ1-4, with D possibly matching TRBD1 (5 bases). Per germline, CDR1 MNHEY and CDR2 SVGAGI. The CDR3 totals 17 residues. V was cut by 1 base and J by 4 bases, with 16 bases left in between. This CDR3 reads CASSYYRRQPINEKLFF. The CDR3 DNA follows: TGTGCCAGCAGTTACTACCGAAGACAGCCCATTAATGAAAAACTGTTTTTT.

Concerning this clonotype: Being one base from a much bigger clone, this may be a read error. The chain joins TRBV2 to TRBJ2-2; possibly TRBD1 or TRBD2 for D (5 bases each). CDR3 length: 15 residues. CDR1 and CDR2 from the germline V gene are SNHLY and FYNNEI. The CDR3 reads CASCNAGTNAGELFF. The CDR3 DNA sequence: TGTGCCAGCTGTAACGCAGGGACGAACGCCGGGGAGCTGTTTTTT. Using reference TRBV2 and TRBJ2-2 for the parts outside the CDR3, the full variable domain is EPEVTQTPSHQVTQMGQEVILRCVPISNHLYFYWYRQILGQKVEFLVSFYNNEISEKSEIFDDQFSVERPDGSNFTLKIRSTKLEDSAMYFCASCNAGTNAGELFFGEGSRLTVL.

This clonotype showed up just a few times. The chain recombines TRBV12-3 or TRBV12-4 with TRBJ1-2; D might be TRBD1 (5 bases). The CDR3 is 13 amino acids. Trimming shortened V by 3 bases and J by 10 bases, and 15 bases separated the two germline ends. Written as DNA, the CDR3 is TGTGCCAGCAGTTTGGGACCGACAACGAACTACACCTTC. Protein sequence: CASSLGPTTNYTF.

The genes are TRBV15 and TRBJ2-5, with D possibly being TRBD1 or TRBD2 (6 bases each). The CDR3 runs 14 residues. CDR1 is LNHNV and CDR2 is YYDKDF in the germline V gene (reference sequence). V shed 3 bases and J shed 4 bases, with 12 bases lying between them. Here the CDR3 DNA reads TGTGCCACCAGCAGGGGAGGACAGTTAGAGACCCAGTACTTC. Translating it yields CATSRGGQLETQYF.

This clonotype came up many times. This chain uses TRBV19 with TRBJ2-3, with D maybe TRBD2 (5 bases). This CDR3 comprises 14 residues. Germline V CDR1 and CDR2: LNHDA, SQIVND (reference sequence). Trimming took off 5 bases at V and 2 bases at J, with 11 bases between the two ends. The CDR3 here is CASSPDSYTDTQYF. The CDR3, as DNA: TGTGCCAGTAGTCCGGACTCGTACACAGATACGCAGTATTTT.

The gene calls are TRBV2 and TRBJ2-5; D tentatively reads TRBD1 or TRBD2 (5 bases each). The CDR3 covers 15 residues. In germline, CDR1 is SNHLY, CDR2 FYNNEI. V was cut by 0 bases and J by 5 bases, with 13 bases left in between. The CDR3 region has the DNA TGTGCCAGCAGTGAAGCGCGAGGTTGGGGGGAGACCCAGTACTTC. Amino acid sequence: CASSEARGWGETQYF.

This clonotype was counted ten times or more. The V call is TRBV6-1, the J call TRBJ2-5, with D perhaps matching TRBD2 (5 bases). V was cut by 8 bases and J by 7 bases, with 17 bases left in between. Germline values: CDR1 MNHNS, CDR2 SASEGT. The CDR3 covers 13 residues. The CDR3 DNA reads as TGTGCCAGCCGCCGAAGGGCGGGTACGACCCAGTACTTC. Its translation is CASRRRAGTTQYF.

On this clonotype itself: This may stem from a read error, because a much larger clone lies one nucleotide away. This chain connects TRBV4-1 to TRBJ2-1; D gene uncertain. CDR1 is MGHRA, CDR2 YSYEKL, per germline. The CDR3 runs to 16 residues. V was pared by 2 bases and J by 4 bases, with 15 bases between. As DNA, the CDR3 is TGCGCCAGCAGCCAACCGGCACATCAATCATACAATGAGCAGTTCTTC. This translates into CASSQPAHQSYNEQFF.

In this sample, this clonotype turned up many times. The V and J genes are TRBV20-1 and TRBJ2-1; a weak D match, TRBD2 (6 bases). The ends were cut back, 0 bases at V and 0 bases at J, with 18 bases in the middle. Germline assignment: CDR1 DFQATT and CDR2 SNEGSKA (reference sequence). The CDR3 has 18 amino acids. The CDR3 spells CSARDLRSSASSYNEQFF. DNA of the CDR3: TGCAGTGCTAGAGATCTTCGCTCTAGCGCGAGCTCCTACAATGAGCAGTTCTTC.

This clonotype appeared a single time. A junction end diverges from the germline sequence, so it may reflect a read error. The V call is TRBV28, the J call TRBJ2-2; possibly TRBD1 or TRBD2 for D (5 bases each). CDR1 MDHEN and CDR2 SYDVKM come from the germline V gene. The CDR3 totals 13 residues. CDR3 residues: CTSSLRGTGELFF. The CDR3, as DNA: TGTACCAGCAGTTTGAGGGGTACCGGGGAGCTGTTTTTT. Looking up the rest from reference TRBV28 and TRBJ2-2 gives the full variable domain: DVKVTQSSRYLVKRTGEKVFLECVQDMDHENMFWYRQDPGLGLRLIYFSYDVKMKEKGDIPEGYSVSREKKERFSLILESASTNQTSMYLCTSSLRGTGELFFGEGSRLTVL.

The chain links TRBV25-1 to TRBJ1-6; D is possibly TRBD1 (6 bases). This CDR3 has 14 amino acids. Trimming removed 7 bases from V and 7 bases from J, with 14 bases in between. The germline CDR1 and CDR2 sequences are MGHDK and SYGVNS. CDR3 amino acids: CASTNRAGNSPLHF. The CDR3 DNA follows: TGTGCCAGCACCAACAGGGCTGGCAATTCACCCCTCCACTTT.

This clonotype showed up many times. This sequence joins TRBV20-1 and TRBJ2-3, with TRBD1 as a possible D gene (5 bases). CDR3 length equals 14 residues. Germline V gene data show CDR1 as DFQATT and CDR2 as SNEGSKA (reference sequence). Deletions cut 6 bases from V and 0 bases from J, with 13 bases between. CDR3 in amino acids: CSAKRRESTDTQYF. The CDR3 DNA sequence: TGCAGTGCCAAACGCAGGGAAAGCACAGATACGCAGTATTTT.

This clonotype was detected only a few times. The J gene is TRBJ2-7, the V gene TRBV25-1; 8 bases agree with TRBD2. The CDR3 is 16 residues long. J gave up 2 bases and V 6 bases, and 12 bases lay outside the gene matches. Germline loops: CDR1 MGHDK, CDR2 SYGVNS. This CDR3 reads CASRKFPEGLAYEQYF. CDR3 DNA sequence: TGTGCCAGCAGAAAATTTCCGGAGGGACTAGCCTACGAGCAGTACTTC.

The chain employs TRBV11-2 and TRBJ2-3; a possible D gene is TRBD2 (5 bases). The ends were cut back, 7 bases at V and 1 base at J, with 9 bases in the middle. The CDR3 extends over 13 amino acids. The germline V gene encodes CDR1 SGHAT and CDR2 FQNNGV. CDR3 residues: CASTISGTDTQYF. The DNA for the CDR3 is TGTGCCAGCACGATTAGCGGCACAGATACGCAGTATTTT.